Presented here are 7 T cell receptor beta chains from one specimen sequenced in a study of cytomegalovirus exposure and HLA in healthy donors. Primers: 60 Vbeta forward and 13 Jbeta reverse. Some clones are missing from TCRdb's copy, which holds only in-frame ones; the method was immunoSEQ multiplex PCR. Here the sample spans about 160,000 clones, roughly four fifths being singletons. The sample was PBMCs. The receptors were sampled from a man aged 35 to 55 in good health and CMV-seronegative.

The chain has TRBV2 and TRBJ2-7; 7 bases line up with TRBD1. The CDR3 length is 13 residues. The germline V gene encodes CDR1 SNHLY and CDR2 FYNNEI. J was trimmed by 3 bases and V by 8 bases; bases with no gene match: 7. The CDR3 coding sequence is TGTGCCAGCCGCCCCAGGGGGATCTACGAGCAGTACTTC. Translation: CASRPRGIYEQYF.

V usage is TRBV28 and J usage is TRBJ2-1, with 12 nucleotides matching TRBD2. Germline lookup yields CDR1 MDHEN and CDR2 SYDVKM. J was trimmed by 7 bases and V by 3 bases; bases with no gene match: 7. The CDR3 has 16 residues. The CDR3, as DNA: TGTGCCAGCAGTTTGCCGGGACTAGCGGGTTGGAATGAGCAGTTCTTC. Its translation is CASSLPGLAGWNEQFF. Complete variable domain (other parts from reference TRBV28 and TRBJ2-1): DVKVTQSSRYLVKRTGEKVFLECVQDMDHENMFWYRQDPGLGLRLIYFSYDVKMKEKGDIPEGYSVSREKKERFSLILESASTNQTSMYLCASSLPGLAGWNEQFFGPGTRLTVL.

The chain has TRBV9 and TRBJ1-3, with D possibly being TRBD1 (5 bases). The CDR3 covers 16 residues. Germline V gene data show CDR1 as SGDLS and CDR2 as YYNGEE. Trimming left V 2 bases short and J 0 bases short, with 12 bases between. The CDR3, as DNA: TGTGCCAGCAGCGTGCAGGGTGTCACCTCTGGAAACACCATATATTTT. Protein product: CASSVQGVTSGNTIYF.

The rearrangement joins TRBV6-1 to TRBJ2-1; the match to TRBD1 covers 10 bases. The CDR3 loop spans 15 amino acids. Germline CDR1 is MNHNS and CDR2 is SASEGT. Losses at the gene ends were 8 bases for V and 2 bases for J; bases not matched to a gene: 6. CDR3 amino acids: CASGKGQGPYNEQFF. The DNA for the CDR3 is TGTGCCAGCGGAAAGGGACAGGGGCCCTACAATGAGCAGTTCTTC.

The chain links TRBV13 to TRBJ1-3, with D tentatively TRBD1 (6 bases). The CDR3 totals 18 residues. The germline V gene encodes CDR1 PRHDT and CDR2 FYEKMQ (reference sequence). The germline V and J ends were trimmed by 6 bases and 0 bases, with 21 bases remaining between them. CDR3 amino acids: CASSSRRGARNSGNTIYF. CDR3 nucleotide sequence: TGTGCCAGCAGTTCCCGACGGGGGGCGCGGAACTCTGGAAACACCATATATTTT.

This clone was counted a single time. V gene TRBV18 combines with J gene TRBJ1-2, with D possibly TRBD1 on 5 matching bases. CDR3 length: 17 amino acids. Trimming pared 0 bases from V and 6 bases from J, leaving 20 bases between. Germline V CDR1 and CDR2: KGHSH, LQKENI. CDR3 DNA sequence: TGTGCCAGCTCACCACCCCCTGGGCAGGGAAGGCTACATGGCTACACCTTC. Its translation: CASSPPPGQGRLHGYTF.

The CDR3 DNA sequence: TGTGCCATCAGTGAATGGGACAGGGGTGTTGAGACCCAGTACTTC. Protein product: CAISEWDRGVETQYF. This chain joins TRBV10-3 and TRBJ2-5; 10 bases are shared with TRBD1. The trim removed 3 bases at V and 5 bases at J, leaving 6 bases unmatched. Germline lookup yields CDR1 ENHRY and CDR2 SYGVKD. CDR3 size: 15 residues.